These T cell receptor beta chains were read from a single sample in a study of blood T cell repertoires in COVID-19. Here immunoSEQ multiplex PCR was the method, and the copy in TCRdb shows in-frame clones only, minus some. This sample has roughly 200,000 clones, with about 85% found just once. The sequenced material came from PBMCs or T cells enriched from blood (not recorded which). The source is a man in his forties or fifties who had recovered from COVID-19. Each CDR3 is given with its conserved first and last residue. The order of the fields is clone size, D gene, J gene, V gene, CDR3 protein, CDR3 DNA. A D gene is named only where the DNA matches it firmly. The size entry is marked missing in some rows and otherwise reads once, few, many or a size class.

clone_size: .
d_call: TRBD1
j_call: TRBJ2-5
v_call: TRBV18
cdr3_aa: CASLRDRAQETQYF
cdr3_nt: TGTGCCAGCCTCCGGGACAGGGCTCAAGAGACCCAGTACTTC

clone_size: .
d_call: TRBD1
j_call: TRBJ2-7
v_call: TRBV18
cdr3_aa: CASSRGPGGEQYF
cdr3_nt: TGTGCCAGCTCAAGGGGGCCGGGTGGCGAGCAGTACTTC

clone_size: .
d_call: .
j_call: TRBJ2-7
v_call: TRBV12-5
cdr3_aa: CASGRNYEQYF
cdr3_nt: TGTGCTAGTGGGCGGAACTACGAGCAGTACTTC

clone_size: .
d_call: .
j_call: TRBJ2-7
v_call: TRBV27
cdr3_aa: CASSSKTETYEQYF
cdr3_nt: TGTGCCAGCAGTTCGAAGACAGAGACCTACGAGCAGTACTTC

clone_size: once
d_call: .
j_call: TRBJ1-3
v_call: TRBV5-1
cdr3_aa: CASRELSGNTIYF
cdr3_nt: TGCGCCAGCAGGGAGCTTTCTGGAAACACCATATATTTT

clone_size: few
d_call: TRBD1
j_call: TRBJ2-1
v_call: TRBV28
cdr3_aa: CASAPPSGTGVVNEQFF
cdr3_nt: TGTGCCAGCGCACCTCCCTCCGGGACAGGGGTGGTCAATGAGCAGTTCTTC

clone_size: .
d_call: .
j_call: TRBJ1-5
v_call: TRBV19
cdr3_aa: CASSTSGAWQPQHF
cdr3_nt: TGTGCCAGTAGTACCTCAGGGGCCTGGCAGCCCCAGCATTTT

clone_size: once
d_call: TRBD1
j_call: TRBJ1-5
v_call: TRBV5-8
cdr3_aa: CASSLTGVGYNQPQHF
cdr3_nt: TGTGCCAGCAGCTTAACAGGGGTGGGTTACAATCAGCCCCAGCATTTT

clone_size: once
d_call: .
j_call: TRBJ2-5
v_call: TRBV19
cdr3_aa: CASRRRGGETQYF
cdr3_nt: TGTGCCAGTAGGCGAAGGGGTGGAGAGACCCAGTACTTC

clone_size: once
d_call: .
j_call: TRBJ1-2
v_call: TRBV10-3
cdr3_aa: CAISESLPGYGYTF
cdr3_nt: TGTGCCATCAGTGAGTCATTACCAGGCTATGGCTACACCTTC

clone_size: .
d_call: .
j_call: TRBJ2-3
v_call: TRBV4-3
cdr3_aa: CASSEVLYSGTDTQYF
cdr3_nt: TGCGCCAGCAGCGAAGTCCTATACTCTGGCACAGATACGCAGTATTTT

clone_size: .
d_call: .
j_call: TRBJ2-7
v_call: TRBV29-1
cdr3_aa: CSVRVFYEQYF
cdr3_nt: TGCAGCGTTCGGGTCTTCTACGAGCAGTACTTC

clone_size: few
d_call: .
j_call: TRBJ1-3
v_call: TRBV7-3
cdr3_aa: CASSLKSLGPYTIYF
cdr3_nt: TGTGCCAGCAGCTTAAAGAGCCTTGGGCCCTACACCATATATTTT

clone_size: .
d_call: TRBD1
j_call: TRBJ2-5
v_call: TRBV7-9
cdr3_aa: CASSHDRVQETQYF
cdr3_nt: TGTGCCAGCAGCCACGACAGGGTCCAAGAGACCCAGTACTTC

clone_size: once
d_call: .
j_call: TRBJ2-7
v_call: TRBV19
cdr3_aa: CASRSQGYEQYF
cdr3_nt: TGTGCCAGTAGATCACAGGGTTACGAGCAGTACTTC

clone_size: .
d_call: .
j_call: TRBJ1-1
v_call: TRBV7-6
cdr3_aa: CASRLAGSTEAFF
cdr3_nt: TGTGCCAGCAGATTAGCAGGGAGCACTGAAGCTTTCTTT

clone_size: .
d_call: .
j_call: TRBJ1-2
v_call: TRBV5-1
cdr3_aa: CASSLGGNNGYTF
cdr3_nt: TGCGCCAGCAGCTTGGGAGGTAATAATGGCTACACCTTC

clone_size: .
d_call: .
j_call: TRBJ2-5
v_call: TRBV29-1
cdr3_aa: CSVESGSQETQYF
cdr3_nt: TGCAGCGTTGAATCGGGTTCTCAAGAGACCCAGTACTTC

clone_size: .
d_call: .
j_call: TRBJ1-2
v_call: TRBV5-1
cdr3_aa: CASSLEQGSGYTF
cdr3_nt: TGCGCCAGCAGCTTGGAACAGGGCTCTGGCTACACCTTC

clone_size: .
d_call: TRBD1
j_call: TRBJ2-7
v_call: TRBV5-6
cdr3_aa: CASSRRDRGYEQYF
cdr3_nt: TGTGCCAGCAGCCGCCGGGACAGGGGATACGAGCAGTACTTC

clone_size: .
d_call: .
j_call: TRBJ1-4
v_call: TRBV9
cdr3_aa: CASSVGGRGEKLFF
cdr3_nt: TGTGCCAGCAGCGTAGGAGGGCGTGGTGAAAAACTGTTTTTT

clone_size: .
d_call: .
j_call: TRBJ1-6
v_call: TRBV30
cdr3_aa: CAWSTSQGPPLHF
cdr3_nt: TGTGCCTGGAGTACCTCACAGGGACCACCCCTCCACTTT

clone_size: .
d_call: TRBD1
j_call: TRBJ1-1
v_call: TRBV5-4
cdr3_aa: CASSDWTGVNTEAFF
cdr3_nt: TGTGCCAGCAGCGACTGGACAGGGGTGAACACTGAAGCTTTCTTT

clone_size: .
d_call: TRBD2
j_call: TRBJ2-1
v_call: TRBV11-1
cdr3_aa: CASSLSSGAYNEQFF
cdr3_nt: TGTGCCAGCAGCTTATCTAGCGGCGCCTACAATGAGCAGTTCTTC

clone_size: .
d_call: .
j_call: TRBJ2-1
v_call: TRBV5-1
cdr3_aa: CASSLVPTGSHSYNEQFF
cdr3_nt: TGCGCCAGCAGCTTGGTCCCCACAGGTAGCCATTCCTACAATGAGCAGTTCTTC

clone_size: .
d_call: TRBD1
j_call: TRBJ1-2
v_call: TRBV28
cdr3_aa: CASRPQGLSNYGYTF
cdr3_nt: TGTGCCAGCAGACCACAGGGGCTCTCTAACTATGGCTACACCTTC

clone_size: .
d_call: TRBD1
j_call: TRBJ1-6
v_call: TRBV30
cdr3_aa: CAWSVGTENSPLHF
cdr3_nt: TGTGCCTGGAGTGTCGGGACAGAGAATTCACCCCTCCACTTT

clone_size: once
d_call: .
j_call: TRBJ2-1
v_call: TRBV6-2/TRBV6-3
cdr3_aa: CASSYSSELSYNEQFF
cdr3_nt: TGTGCCAGCAGTTACTCTAGCGAACTCTCCTACAATGAGCAGTTCTTC

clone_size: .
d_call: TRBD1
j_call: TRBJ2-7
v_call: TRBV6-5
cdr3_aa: CASKTGTGTYEQYF
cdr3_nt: TGTGCCAGCAAAACGGGGACAGGGACCTACGAGCAGTACTTC

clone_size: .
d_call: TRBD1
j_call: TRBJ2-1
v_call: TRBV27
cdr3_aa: CANPGQSLNNEQFF
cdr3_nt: TGTGCCAACCCGGGACAGAGCTTAAACAATGAGCAGTTCTTC

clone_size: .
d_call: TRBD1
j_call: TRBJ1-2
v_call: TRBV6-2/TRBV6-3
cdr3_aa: CASSHPSTGRNGYTF
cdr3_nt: TGTGCCAGCAGCCACCCATCGACAGGGCGAAATGGCTACACCTTC

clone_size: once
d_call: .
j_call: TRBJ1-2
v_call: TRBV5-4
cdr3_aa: CASSGLDTEPVGYTF
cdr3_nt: TGTGCCAGCAGCGGACTAGACACCGAACCGGTCGGCTACACCTTC

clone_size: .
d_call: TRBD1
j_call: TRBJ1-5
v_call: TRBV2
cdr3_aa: CASSERTGYSQPQHF
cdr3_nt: TGTGCCAGCAGTGAACGGACAGGATATAGTCAGCCCCAGCATTTT

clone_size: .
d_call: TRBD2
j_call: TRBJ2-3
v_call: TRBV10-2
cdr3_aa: CASTDPGGVGTQYF
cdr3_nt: TGCGCCAGCACGGACCCGGGGGGGGTCGGTACGCAGTATTTT

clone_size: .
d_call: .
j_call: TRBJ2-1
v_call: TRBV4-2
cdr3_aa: CASSQELAAFHEQFF
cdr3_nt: TGTGCCAGCAGCCAAGAACTAGCCGCCTTCCATGAGCAGTTCTTC

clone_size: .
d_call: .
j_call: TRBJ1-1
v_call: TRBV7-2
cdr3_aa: CASSLVGASFF
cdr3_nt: TGTGCCAGCAGCCTAGTGGGAGCCTCTTTCTTT

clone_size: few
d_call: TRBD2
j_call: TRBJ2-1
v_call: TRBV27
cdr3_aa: CASSLASGIFNEQFF
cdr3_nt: TGTGCCAGCAGTTTAGCTAGCGGGATTTTCAATGAGCAGTTCTTC